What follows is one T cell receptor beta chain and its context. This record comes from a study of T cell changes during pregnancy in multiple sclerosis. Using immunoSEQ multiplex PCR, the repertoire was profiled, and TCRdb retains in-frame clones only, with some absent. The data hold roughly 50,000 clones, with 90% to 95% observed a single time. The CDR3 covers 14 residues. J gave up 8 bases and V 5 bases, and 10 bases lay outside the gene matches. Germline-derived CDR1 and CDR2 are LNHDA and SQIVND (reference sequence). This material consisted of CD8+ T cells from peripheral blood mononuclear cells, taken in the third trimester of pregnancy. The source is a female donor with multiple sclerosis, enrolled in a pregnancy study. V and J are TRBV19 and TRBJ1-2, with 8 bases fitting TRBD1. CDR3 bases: TGTGCCAGTAGTCCTGGGGAGACAGGGGTCGGCTACACCTTC. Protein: CASSPGETGVGYTF. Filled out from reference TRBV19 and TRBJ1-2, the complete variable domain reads DGGITQSPKYLFRKEGQNVTLSCEQNLNHDAMYWYRQDPGQGLRLIYYSQIVNDFQKGDIAEGYSVSREKKESFPLTVTSAQKNPTAFYLCASSPGETGVGYTFGSGTRLTVV.